The clone carrying this T cell receptor (beta chain) was observed a handful of times. Investigators prepared the TCR beta libraries by applying iRepertoire HTBI primers and Arm-PCR of CDR3 regions. TCRdb used MiXCR to reprocess the multiplex PCR reads, holding one entry per CDR3 protein. The data contain 700,000 or so distinct CDR3 sequences, about 32% of them singletons. The CDR3 spans 13 residues. With V trimmed by 1 base and J by 6 bases, 3 bases remained unmatched. Germline CDR1 is SSHAT and CDR2 is FNYEAQ (reference sequence). This specimen comes from a study of regulatory T cells in long-lasting Graves disease. Documented time point: persistent/refractory GD, antithyroid drugs over 5 years with positive TRAb. The TCR library was prepared using RNA isolated from PBMCs.

The chain employs TRBV7-7 and TRBJ2-7, with TRBD1 matching 7 bases. This clonotype was obtained from a female donor with Graves disease. The sample was peripheral blood mononuclear cells (PBMCs), taken when the disease was refractory, from a patient treated with antithyroid drugs. The CDR3 region is CASSLDRGSEQYF. CDR3 bases: TGTGCCAGCAGCTTAGACAGGGGATCCGAGCAGTACTTC.